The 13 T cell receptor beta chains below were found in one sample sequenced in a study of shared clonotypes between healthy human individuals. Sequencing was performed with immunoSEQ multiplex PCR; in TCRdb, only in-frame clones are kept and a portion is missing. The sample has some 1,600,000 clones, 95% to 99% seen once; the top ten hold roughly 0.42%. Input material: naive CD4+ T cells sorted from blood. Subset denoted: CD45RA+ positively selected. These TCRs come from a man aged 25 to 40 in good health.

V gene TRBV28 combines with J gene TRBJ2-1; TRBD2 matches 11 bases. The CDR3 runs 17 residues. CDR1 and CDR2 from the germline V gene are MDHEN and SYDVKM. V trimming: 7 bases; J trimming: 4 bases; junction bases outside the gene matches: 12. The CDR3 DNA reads TGTGCCAGCAACGAAGAACTCGGACTAGCGGGTTACAATGAGCAGTTCTTC. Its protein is CASNEELGLAGYNEQFF.

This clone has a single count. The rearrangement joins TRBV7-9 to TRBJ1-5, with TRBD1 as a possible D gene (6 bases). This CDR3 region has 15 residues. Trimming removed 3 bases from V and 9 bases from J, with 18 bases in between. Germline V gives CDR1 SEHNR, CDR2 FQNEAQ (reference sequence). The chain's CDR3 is CASSFLQGGGRPQHF. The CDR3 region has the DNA TGTGCCAGCAGCTTTTTACAGGGTGGCGGTCGGCCCCAGCATTTT.

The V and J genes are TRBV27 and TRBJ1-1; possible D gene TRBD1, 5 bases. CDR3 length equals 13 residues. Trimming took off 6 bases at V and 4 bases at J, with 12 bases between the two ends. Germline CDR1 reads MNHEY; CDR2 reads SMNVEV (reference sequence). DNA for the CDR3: TGTGCCAGCAGCCCAAACAGGCCCACTGAAGCTTTCTTT. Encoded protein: CASSPNRPTEAFF.

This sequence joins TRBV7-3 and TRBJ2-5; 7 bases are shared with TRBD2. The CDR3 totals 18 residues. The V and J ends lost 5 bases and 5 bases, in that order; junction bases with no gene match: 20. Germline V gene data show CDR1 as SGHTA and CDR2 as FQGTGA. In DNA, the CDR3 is TGTGCCAGCAGCCGAATAATTGGTCTAGCGGAGTACGAGGAGACCCAGTACTTC. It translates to CASSRIIGLAEYEETQYF.

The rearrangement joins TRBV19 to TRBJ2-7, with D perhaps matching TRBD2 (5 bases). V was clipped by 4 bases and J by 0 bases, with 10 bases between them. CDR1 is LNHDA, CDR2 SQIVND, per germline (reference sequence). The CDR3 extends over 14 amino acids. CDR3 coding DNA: TGTGCCAGTAGTAACGGGGTCGGCTCCTACGAGCAGTACTTC. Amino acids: CASSNGVGSYEQYF.

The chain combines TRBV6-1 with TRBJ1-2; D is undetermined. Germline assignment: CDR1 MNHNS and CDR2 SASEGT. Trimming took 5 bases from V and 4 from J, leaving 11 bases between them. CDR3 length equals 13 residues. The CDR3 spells CASSMDQFYGYTF. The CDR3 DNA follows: TGTGCCAGCAGTATGGACCAATTCTATGGCTACACCTTC.

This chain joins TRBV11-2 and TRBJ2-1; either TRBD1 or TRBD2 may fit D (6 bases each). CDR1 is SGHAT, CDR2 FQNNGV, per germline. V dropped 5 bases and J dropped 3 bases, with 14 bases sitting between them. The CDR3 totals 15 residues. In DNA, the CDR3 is TGTGCCAGCAGCCTATGGAAGGGGGGCTACAATGAGCAGTTCTTC. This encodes CASSLWKGGYNEQFF. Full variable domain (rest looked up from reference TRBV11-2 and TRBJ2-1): EAGVAQSPRYKIIEKRQSVAFWCNPISGHATLYWYQQILGQGPKLLIQFQNNGVVDDSQLPKDRFSAERLKGVDSTLKIQPAKLEDSAVYLCASSLWKGGYNEQFFGPGTRLTVL.

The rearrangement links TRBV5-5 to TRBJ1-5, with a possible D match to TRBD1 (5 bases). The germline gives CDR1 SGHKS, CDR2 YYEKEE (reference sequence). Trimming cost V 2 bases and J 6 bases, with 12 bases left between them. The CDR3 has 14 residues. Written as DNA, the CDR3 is TGTGCCAGCAGCTTTATGGGGGTGGGTCAGCCCCAGCATTTT. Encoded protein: CASSFMGVGQPQHF.

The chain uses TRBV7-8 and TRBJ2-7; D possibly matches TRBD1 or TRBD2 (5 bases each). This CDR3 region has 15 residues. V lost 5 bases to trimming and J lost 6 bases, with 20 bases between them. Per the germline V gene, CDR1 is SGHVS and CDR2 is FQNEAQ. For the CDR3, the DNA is TGTGCCAGCAGCCCCCACAGAAGAGGGGAAGGCGAGCAGTACTTC. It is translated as CASSPHRRGEGEQYF.

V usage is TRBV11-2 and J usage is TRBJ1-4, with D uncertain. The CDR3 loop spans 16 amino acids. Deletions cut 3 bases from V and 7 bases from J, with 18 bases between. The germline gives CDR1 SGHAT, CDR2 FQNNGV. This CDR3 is CASSLDSPLPGEKLFF. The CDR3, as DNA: TGTGCCAGCAGCTTGGACTCCCCACTCCCCGGTGAAAAACTGTTTTTT.

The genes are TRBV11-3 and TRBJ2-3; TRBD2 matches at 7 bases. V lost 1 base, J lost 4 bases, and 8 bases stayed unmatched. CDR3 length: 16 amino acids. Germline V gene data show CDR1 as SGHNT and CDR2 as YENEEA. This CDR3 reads CASSLGPAGTADTQYF. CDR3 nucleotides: TGTGCCAGCAGCTTAGGCCCAGCGGGAACGGCAGATACGCAGTATTTT. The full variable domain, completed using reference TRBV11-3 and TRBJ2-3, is EAGVVQSPRYKIIEKKQPVAFWCNPISGHNTLYWYLQNLGQGPELLIRYENEEAVDDSQLPKDRFSAERLKGVDSTLKIQPAELGDSAVYLCASSLGPAGTADTQYFGPGTRLTVL.

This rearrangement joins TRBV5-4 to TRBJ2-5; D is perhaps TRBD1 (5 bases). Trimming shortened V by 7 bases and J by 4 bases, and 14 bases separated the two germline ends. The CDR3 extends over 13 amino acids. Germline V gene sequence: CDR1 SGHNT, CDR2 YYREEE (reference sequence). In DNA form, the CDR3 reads TGTGCCAGCGCCTTGACAGCGTCAGAGACCCAGTACTTC. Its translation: CASALTASETQYF.

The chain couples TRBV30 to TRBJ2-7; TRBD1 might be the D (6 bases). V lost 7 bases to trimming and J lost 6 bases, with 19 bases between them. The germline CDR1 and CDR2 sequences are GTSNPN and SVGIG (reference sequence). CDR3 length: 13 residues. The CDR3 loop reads CASQIRTGSEQYF. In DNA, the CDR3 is TGTGCCTCCCAAATCAGAACAGGGAGCGAGCAGTACTTC. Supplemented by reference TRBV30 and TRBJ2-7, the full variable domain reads SQTIHQWPATLVQPVGSPLSLECTVEGTSNPNLYWYRQAAGRGLQLLFYSVGIGQISSEVPQNLSASRPQDRQFILSSKKLLLSDSGFYLCASQIRTGSEQYFGPGTRLTVT.